This TCR beta chain emerged from a study of cytomegalovirus exposure and HLA in healthy donors. Both 60 Vbeta primers and 13 Jbeta primers went into the PCR. Method: immunoSEQ multiplex PCR; TCRdb's copy keeps in-frame clones and lacks some. The sample has approximately 80,000 clones. On this clone itself: What it binds is unknown.

This CDR3 is 13 amino acids long. V lost 1 base, J lost 10 bases, and 11 bases lay in between. Germline CDR1 reads MNHNS; CDR2 reads SASEGT. Study findings and constraints: Under in vitro conditions, a few CMV-associated chains were confirmed as specific for CMV antigens.

This clonotype originated in a man between 18 and 29 years old in good health and CMV-seropositive. Sequenced material: PBMCs. The genes are TRBV6-1 and TRBJ2-1, with D perhaps TRBD2 (6 bases). CDR3 region: CASSEVSGDEQFF. The CDR3, as DNA: TGTGCCAGCAGTGAAGTTAGCGGAGACGAGCAGTTCTTC.